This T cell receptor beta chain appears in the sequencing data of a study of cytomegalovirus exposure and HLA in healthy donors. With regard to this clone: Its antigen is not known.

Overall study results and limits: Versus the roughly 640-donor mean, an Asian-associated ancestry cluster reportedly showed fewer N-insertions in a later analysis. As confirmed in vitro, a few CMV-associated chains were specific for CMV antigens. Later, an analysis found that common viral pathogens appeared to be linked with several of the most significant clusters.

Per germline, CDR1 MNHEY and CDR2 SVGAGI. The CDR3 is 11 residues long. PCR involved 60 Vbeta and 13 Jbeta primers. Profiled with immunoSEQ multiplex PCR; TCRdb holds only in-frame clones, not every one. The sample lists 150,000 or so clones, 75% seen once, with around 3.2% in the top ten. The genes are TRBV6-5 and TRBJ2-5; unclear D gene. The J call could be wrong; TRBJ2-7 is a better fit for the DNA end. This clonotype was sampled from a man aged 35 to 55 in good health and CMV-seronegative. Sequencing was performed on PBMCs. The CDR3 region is CASSYAYEQYF. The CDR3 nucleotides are TGTGCCAGCAGTTACGCCTACGAGCAGTACTTC.